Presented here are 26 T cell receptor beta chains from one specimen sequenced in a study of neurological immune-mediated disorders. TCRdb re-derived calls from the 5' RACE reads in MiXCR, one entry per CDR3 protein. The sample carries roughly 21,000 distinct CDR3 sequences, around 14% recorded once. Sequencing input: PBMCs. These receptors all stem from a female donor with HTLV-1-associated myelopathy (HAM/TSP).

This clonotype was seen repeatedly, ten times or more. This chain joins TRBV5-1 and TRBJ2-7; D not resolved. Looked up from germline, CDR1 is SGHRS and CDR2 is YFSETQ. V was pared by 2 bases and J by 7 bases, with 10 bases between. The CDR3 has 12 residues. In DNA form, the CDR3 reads TGCGCCAGCAGCTTACAGCCTCGGGAGCAGTACTTC. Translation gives CASSLQPREQYF.

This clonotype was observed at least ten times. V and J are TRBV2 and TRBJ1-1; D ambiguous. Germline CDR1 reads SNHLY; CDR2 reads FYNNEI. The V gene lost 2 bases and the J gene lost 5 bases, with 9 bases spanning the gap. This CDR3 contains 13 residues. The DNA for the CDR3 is TGTGCCAGCAGTGAAAGGGCCCGGACTGAAGCTTTCTTT. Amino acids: CASSERARTEAFF.

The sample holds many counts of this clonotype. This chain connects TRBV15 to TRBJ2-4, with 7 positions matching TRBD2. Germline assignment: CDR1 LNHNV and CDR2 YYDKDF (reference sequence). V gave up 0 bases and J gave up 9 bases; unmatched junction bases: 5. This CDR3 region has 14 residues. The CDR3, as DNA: TGTGCCACCAGCAGAGATGCGGGAGAGTTCATTCAGTACTTC. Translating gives CATSRDAGEFIQYF.

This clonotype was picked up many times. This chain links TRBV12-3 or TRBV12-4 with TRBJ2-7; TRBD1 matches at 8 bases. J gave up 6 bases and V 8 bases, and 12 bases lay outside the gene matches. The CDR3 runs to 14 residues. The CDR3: CASRQGAGFSEQYF. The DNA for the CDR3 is TGTGCCAGCCGTCAGGGGGCAGGGTTCAGCGAGCAGTACTTC.

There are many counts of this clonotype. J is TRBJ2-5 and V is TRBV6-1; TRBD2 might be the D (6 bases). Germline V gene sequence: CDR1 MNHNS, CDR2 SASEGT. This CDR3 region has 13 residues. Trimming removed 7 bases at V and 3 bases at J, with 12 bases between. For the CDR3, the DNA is TGTGCCAGCATCACTAGCCGAAAAGAGACCCAGTACTTC. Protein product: CASITSRKETQYF.

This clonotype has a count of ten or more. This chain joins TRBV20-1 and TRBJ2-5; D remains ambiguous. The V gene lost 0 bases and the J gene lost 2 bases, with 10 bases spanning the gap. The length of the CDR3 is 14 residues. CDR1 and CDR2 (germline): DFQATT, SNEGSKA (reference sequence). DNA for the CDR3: TGCAGTGCTAGAGAAGCTTCGGCGCAAGAGACCCAGTACTTC. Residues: CSAREASAQETQYF.

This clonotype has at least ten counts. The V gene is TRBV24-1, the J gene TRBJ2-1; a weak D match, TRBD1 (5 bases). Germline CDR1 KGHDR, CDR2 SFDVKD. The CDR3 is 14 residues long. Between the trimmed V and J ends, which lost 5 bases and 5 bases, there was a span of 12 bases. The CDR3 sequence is CATSGVGAHNEQFF. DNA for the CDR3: TGTGCCACCAGTGGGGTTGGGGCACACAATGAGCAGTTCTTC.

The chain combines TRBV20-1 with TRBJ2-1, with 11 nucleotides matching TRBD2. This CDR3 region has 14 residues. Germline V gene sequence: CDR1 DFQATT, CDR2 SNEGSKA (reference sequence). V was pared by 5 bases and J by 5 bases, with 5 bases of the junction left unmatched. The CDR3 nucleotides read TGCAGTGCTGTAGCGGGGGGGAAGAACAATGAGCAGTTCTTC. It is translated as CSAVAGGKNNEQFF.

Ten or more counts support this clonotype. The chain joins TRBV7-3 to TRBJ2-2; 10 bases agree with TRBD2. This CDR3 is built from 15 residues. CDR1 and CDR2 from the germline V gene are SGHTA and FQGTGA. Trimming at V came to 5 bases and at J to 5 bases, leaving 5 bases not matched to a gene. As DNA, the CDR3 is TGTGCCAGCAGCCTCCTAGCGGGAGTTACCGGGGAGCTGTTTTTT. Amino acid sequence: CASSLLAGVTGELFF.

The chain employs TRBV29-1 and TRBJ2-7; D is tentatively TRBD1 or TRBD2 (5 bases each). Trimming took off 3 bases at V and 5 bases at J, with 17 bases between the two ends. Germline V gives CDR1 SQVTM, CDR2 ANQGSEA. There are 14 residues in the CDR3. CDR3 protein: CSVEVAGATNEQYF. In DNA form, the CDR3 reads TGCAGCGTTGAGGTTGCCGGGGCCACCAACGAGCAGTACTTC.

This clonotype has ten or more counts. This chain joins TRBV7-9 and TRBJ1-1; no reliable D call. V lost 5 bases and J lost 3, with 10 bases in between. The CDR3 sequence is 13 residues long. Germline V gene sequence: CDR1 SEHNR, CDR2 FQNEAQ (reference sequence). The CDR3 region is CASSPPQDTEAFF. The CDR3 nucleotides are TGTGCCAGCAGCCCCCCACAAGACACTGAAGCTTTCTTT.

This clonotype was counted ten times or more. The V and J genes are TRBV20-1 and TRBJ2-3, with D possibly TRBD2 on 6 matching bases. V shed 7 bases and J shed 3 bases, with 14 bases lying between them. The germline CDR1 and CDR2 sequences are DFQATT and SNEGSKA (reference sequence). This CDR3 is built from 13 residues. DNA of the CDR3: TGCAGTGGTGTCGGGGGAATAACAGATACGCAGTATTTT. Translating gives CSGVGGITDTQYF.

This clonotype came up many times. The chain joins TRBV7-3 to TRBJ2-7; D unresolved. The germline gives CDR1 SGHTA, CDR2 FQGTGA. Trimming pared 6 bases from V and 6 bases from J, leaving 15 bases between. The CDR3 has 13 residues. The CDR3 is CASSRTHRGEQYF. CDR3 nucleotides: TGTGCCAGCAGTCGGACGCACCGCGGCGAGCAGTACTTC.

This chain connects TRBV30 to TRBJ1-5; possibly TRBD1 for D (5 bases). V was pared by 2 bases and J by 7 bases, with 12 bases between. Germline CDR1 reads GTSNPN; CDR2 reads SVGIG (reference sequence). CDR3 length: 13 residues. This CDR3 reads CAWSPPGPQPQHF. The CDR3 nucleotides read TGTGCCTGGAGTCCGCCAGGGCCCCAGCCCCAGCATTTT. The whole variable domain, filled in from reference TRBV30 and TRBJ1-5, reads SQTIHQWPATLVQPVGSPLSLECTVEGTSNPNLYWYRQAAGRGLQLLFYSVGIGQISSEVPQNLSASRPQDRQFILSSKKLLLSDSGFYLCAWSPPGPQPQHFGDGTRLSIL.

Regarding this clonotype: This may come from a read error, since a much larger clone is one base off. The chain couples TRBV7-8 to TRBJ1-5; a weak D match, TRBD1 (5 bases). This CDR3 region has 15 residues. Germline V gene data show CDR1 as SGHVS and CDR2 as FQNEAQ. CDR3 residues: CASSLNVRGNQTQHF. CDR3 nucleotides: TGTGCCAGCAGCCTCAACGTCCGGGGCAATCAGACCCAGCATTTT.

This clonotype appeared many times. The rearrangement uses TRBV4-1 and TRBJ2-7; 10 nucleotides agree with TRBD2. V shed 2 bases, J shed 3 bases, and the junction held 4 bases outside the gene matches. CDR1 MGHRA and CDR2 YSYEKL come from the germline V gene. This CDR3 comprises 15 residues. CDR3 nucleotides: TGCGCCAGCAGCCAAACAGTAGCGGGGGGCTACGAGCAGTACTTC. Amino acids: CASSQTVAGGYEQYF.

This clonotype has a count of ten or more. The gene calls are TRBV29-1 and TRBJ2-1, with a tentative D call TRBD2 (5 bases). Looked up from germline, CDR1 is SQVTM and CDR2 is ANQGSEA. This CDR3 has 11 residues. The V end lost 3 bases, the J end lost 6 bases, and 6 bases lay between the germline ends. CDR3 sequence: CSVEDFNEQFF. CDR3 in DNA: TGCAGCGTTGAGGACTTCAATGAGCAGTTCTTC.

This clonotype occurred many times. The CDR3 here is CASSPSTDTQYF. CDR3 in DNA: TGCGCCAGCAGCCCTAGCACAGATACGCAGTATTTT. This chain uses TRBV5-1 with TRBJ2-3, with D uncertain. The CDR3 runs 12 residues. CDR1 is SGHRS and CDR2 is YFSETQ in the germline V gene. Between the trimmed V and J ends, which lost 4 bases and 0 bases, there was a span of 3 bases.

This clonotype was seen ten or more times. The CDR3 coding sequence is TGTGCCAGCAGCGTAGACCTCCAGCAGTCCTTGAGCGAGCAGTACTTC. Protein sequence: CASSVDLQQSLSEQYF. The chain carries TRBV9 and TRBJ2-7, with D uncertain. CDR1 SGDLS and CDR2 YYNGEE come from the germline V gene. Trimming pared 0 bases from V and 6 bases from J, leaving 19 bases between. This CDR3 has 16 residues.

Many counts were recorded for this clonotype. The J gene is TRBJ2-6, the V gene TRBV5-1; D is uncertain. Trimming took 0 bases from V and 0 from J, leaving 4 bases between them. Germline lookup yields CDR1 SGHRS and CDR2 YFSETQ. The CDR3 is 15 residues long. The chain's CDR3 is CASSLGGSGANVLTF. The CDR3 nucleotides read TGCGCCAGCAGCTTGGGTGGCTCTGGGGCCAACGTCCTGACTTTC.

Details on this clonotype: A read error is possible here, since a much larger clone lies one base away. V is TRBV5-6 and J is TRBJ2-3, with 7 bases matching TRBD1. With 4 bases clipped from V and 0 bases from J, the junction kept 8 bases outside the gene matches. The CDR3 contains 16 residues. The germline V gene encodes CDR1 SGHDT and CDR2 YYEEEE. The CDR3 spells CASSTRGYGSTDTQYF. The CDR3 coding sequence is TGTGCCAGCAGCACCAGGGGGTACGGTAGCACAGATACGCAGTATTTT.

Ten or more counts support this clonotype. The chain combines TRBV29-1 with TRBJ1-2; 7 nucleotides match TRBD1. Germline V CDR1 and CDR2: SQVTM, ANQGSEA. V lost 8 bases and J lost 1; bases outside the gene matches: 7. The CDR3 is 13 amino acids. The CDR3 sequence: CSIGQDNNYGYTF. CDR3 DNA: TGCAGCATTGGACAGGATAATAACTATGGCTACACCTTC.

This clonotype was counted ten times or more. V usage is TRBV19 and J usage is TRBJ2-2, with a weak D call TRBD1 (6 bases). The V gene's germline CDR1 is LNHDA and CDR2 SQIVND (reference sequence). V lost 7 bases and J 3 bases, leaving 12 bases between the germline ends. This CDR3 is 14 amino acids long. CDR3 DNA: TGTGCCAGTACACAGGGAATAGACACCGGGGAGCTGTTTTTT. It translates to CASTQGIDTGELFF. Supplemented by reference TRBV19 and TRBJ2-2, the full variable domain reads DGGITQSPKYLFRKEGQNVTLSCEQNLNHDAMYWYRQDPGQGLRLIYYSQIVNDFQKGDIAEGYSVSREKKESFPLTVTSAQKNPTAFYLCASTQGIDTGELFFGEGSRLTVL.

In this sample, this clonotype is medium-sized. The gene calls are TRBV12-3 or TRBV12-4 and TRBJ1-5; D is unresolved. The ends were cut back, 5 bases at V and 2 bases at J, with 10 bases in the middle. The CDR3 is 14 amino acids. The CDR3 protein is CASSHPPGNQPQHF. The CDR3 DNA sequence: TGTGCCAGCAGTCACCCACCGGGCAATCAGCCCCAGCATTTT.

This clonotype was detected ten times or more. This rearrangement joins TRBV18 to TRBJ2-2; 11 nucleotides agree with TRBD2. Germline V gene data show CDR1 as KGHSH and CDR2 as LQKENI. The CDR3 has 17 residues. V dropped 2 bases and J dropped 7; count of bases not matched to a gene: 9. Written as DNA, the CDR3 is TGTGCCAGCTCACCAACGGTCGGGACTAGCGGTAACGGGGAGCTGTTTTTT. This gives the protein CASSPTVGTSGNGELFF.

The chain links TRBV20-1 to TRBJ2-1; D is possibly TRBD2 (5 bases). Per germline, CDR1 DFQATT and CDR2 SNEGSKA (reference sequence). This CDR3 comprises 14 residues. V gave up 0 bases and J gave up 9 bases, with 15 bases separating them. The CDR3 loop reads CSARDIRGRIEQFF. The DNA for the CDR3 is TGCAGTGCTAGAGATATCCGGGGAAGAATTGAGCAGTTCTTC.